This T cell receptor beta chain was identified during a study of cytomegalovirus exposure and HLA in healthy donors. Turning to this clone: The sample holds other DNA sequences that translate to the same CDR3.

Sequenced by immunoSEQ multiplex PCR; TCRdb stores in-frame clones only, minus some. The sample comprises 130,000 or so clones, 80% to 90% of which are singletons, and 0.95% to 1.5% rests with the top ten. CDR1 and CDR2 (germline): SGHTA, FQGNSA. V shed 1 base and J 1 base; nucleotides not matched to a gene: 4. The length of the CDR3 is 18 residues. V and J are TRBV7-2 and TRBJ2-1, with TRBD2 identical over 13 bases. The clonotype was recovered from a woman aged 18-35 years in good health and CMV-seronegative. Sequencing was carried out using PBMCs. CDR3 in DNA: TGTGCCAGCAGCTTAGGACTAGCGGGGGGCCGATCCTACAATGAGCAGTTCTTC. It specifies CASSLGLAGGRSYNEQFF.